This note documents a single T cell receptor beta chain sequence. The record originates from a study of CD8+CD57+ T cells in acquired aplastic anemia. Genomic DNA was employed as the template in profiling TCR beta VDJ and CDR3. TCRdb used MiXCR to reprocess the reads, holding one entry per CDR3 protein. Of roughly 63,000 distinct CDR3 sequences in the sample, approximately 50% were seen once. What was sequenced was sorted CD4+, CD8+, or CD8+CD57+ T cells (not recorded which) from PBMCs. This receptor was identified in a human donor in good health, serving as a control.

For the CDR3, the DNA is TGTGCCATCAGTCGACAGGAGAGGGGGGGAGACCAGTACTTC. Translation: CAISRQERGGDQYF. The chain joins TRBV10-3 to TRBJ2-1; a weak D match, TRBD2 (7 bases). The better agreement between TRBJ2-5 and the DNA end casts doubt on the J call. The CDR3 runs 14 residues. CDR1 and CDR2 from the germline V gene are ENHRY and SYGVKD.